This paragraph covers one T cell receptor (beta chain) sequence. These data originate in a study of blood T cell repertoires in COVID-19. For the study at large: There were acute and convalescent COVID-19 samples, and they came from the United States, Italy and Spain. T cells, B-cell-depleted T cells, or PBMCs provided the cDNA or gDNA that served as material.

In the authors' workflow: Reference gene primers were amplified, and this amplification served to estimate nucleated cell counts. Libraries were prepared by immunoSEQ multiplex PCR; TCRdb keeps only in-frame clonotypes and omits some of them. D and trimming were read from the DNA, whereas the V and J calls and clone size are those reported in that table. The table shows 200,000 to 300,000 clones, with around 90% occurring only once. Input material: peripheral blood. This clonotype was sampled from a man aged 55 to 70 who had recovered from COVID-19.

This CDR3 is CASISGTNYGYTF. CDR3 nucleotides: TGTGCCAGCATCTCGGGTACTAACTATGGCTACACCTTC. The rearrangement uses TRBV28 and TRBJ1-2; D not resolved. Germline V CDR1 and CDR2: MDHEN, SYDVKM. V lost 7 bases and J lost 0, with 9 bases in between. The CDR3 runs 13 residues.